The subject of this entry is one T cell receptor (beta chain). This sample is part of a study of neoadjuvant nivolumab and ipilimumab in lung cancer. Libraries were prepared by immunoSEQ multiplex PCR; TCRdb keeps only in-frame clonotypes and omits some of them. The data contain some 20,000 clones, under 85% of them singletons. Sequences were derived from tumor tissue, sampled after neoadjuvant nivolumab, alone or with ipilimumab, at or shortly before surgery. The clonotype was recovered from an adult with non-small cell lung cancer.

The CDR3 bases are TGTGCCAGCAGCAGGACAGGGGGCGCGGAGACCCAGTACTTC. Its protein is CASSRTGGAETQYF. The chain uses TRBV5-4 and TRBJ2-5; 11 positions match TRBD1. J gave up 5 bases and V 4 bases, and 4 bases lay outside the gene matches. CDR3 length: 14 residues. Germline lookup yields CDR1 SGHNT and CDR2 YYREEE (reference sequence). Full variable domain (remainder filled in from reference TRBV5-4 and TRBJ2-5): ETGVTQSPTHLIKTRGQQVTLRCSSQSGHNTVSWYQQALGQGPQFIFQYYREEENGRGNFPPRFSGLQFPNYSSELNVNALELDDSALYLCASSRTGGAETQYFGPGTRLLVL.